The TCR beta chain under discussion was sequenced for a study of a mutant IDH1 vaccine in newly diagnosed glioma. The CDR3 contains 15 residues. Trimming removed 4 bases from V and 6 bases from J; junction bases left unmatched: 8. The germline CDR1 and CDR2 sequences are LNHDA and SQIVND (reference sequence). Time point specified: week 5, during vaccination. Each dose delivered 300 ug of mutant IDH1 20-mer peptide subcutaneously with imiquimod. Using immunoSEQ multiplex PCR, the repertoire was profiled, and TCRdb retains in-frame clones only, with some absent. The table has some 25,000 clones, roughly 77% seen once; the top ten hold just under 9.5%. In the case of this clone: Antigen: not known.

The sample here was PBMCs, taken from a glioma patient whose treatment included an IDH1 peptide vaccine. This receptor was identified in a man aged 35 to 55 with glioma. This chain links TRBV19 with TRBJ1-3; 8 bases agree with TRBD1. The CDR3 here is CASSSRAGGENTIYF. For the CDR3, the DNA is TGTGCCAGTAGTAGTCGCGCAGGGGGCGAAAACACCATATATTTT.